In this sample, the clone carrying this T cell receptor (beta chain) turned up many times. Its antigen is as yet unknown. The data derive from a study of T-cell memory formation after mild COVID-19. Study-wide context: Largely donor-specific TCR clusters were found. Findings of the study overall: For contracting clones, CD4+ ones sat mainly in CM and EM, CD8+ in EMRA. Unconfirmed was the SARS-CoV-2 specificity of second-wave clones that peaked on day 37. The study detected some responding clones in pre-infection memory, suggesting cross-reactive memory joined.

Each CDR3 protein gets one entry after TCRdb re-called the 5' RACE reads with MiXCR. The sample has 300,000 to 350,000 distinct CDR3 sequences; around 13% are singletons. The TCR was taken from a man aged 18-30 years who had mild COVID-19 (a few samples of this study predate the infection). Cell type and time point are not known. Sample: PBMCs or a T cell subset sorted from them (not recorded which).

CDR3 in amino acids: CSARGGTQQPQHF. CDR3 nucleotides: TGCAGTGCTAGAGGGGGGACACAACAGCCCCAGCATTTT. The V call is TRBV20-1, the J call TRBJ1-5, with a tentative D call TRBD1 (6 bases). Germline V gene sequence: CDR1 DFQATT, CDR2 SNEGSKA (reference sequence). This CDR3 comprises 13 residues. V lost 1 base to trimming and J lost 7 bases, with 11 bases between them.